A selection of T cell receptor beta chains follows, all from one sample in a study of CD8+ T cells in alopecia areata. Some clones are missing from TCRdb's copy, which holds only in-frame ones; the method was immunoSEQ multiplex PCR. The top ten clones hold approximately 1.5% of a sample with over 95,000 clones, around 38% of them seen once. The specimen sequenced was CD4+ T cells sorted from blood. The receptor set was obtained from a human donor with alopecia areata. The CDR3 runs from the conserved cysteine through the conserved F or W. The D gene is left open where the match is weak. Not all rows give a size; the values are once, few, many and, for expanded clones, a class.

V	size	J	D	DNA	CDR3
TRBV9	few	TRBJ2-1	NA	TGTGCCAGCAGTGTCCCCGAGGGCGGTAGCTCCTACAATGAGCAGTTCTTC	CASSVPEGGSSYNEQFF
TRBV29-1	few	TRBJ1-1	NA	TGCAGCGTCCTCACAGGCACTGAAGCTTTCTTT	CSVLTGTEAFF
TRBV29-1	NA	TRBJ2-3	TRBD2	TGCAGCGCCTCCGGACTAGCGGAGGCCACAGATACGCAGTATTTT	CSASGLAEATDTQYF
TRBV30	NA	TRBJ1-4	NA	TGTGCCTGGAGTTCGAAAGGTCTAGATGAAAAACTGTTTTTT	CAWSSKGLDEKLFF
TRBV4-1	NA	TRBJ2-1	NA	TGCGCCAGCAGCCTTCAGGGACTCAATGAGCAGTTCTTC	CASSLQGLNEQFF
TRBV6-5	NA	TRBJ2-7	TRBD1	TGTGCCAGCAGCCGCGACAGGGAAGGCGAGCAGTACTTC	CASSRDREGEQYF
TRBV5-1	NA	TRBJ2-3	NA	TGCGCCAGCAGCTTGGCAACTAGCATGGATACGACAGATACGCAGTATTTT	CASSLATSMDTTDTQYF
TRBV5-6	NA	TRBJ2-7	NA	TGTGCCAGCAGCTTGCGTCCGGGACGCCTGTCCTACGAGCAGTACTTC	CASSLRPGRLSYEQYF
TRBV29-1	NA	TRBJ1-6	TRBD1	TGCAGCGTCACCGCCGGGACAGGTGGTTCACCCCTCCACTTT	CSVTAGTGGSPLHF
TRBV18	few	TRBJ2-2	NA	TGTGCCAGCTCTAGATCCCAAGAGAGGGGAACCGGGGAGCTGTTTTTT	CASSRSQERGTGELFF
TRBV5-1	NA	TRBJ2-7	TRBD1	TGCGCCAGCAGCTCCGGACAGGGGGTCGGTGAGCAGTACTTC	CASSSGQGVGEQYF